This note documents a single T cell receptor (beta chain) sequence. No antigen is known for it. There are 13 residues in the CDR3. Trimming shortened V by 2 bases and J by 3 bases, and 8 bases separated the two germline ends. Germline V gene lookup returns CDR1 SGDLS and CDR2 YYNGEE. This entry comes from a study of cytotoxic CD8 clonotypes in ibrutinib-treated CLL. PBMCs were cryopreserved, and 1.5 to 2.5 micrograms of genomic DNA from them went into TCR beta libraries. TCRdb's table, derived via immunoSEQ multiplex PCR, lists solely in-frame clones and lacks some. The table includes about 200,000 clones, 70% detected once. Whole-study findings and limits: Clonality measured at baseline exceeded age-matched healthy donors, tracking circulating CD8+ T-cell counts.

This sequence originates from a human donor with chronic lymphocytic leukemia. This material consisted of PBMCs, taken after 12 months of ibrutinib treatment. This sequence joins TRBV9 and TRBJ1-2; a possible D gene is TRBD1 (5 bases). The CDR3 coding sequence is TGTGCCAGCAGCGTCGACAGCTACTATGGCTACACCTTC. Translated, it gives CASSVDSYYGYTF.